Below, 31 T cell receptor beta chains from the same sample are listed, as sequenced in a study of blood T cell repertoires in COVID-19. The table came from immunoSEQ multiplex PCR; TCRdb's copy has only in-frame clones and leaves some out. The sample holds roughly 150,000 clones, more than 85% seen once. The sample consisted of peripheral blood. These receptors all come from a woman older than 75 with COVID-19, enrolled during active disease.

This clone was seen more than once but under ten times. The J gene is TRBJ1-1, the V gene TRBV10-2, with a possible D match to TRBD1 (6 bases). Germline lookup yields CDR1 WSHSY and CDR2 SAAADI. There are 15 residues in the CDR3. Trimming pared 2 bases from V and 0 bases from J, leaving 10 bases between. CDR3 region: CASSEHWGLNTEAFF. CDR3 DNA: TGCGCCAGCAGTGAGCATTGGGGGCTGAACACTGAAGCTTTCTTT.

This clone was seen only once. CDR3 amino acids: CASSQDPSGYPYEQYF. As DNA, the CDR3 is TGCGCCAGCAGCCAAGATCCTAGCGGATACCCCTACGAGCAGTACTTC. The V call is TRBV4-1, the J call TRBJ2-7; 7 bases match TRBD2. The ends lost 0 bases at V and 2 bases at J; junction bases unmatched: 7. Looked up from germline, CDR1 is MGHRA and CDR2 is YSYEKL. The CDR3 is 16 residues long.

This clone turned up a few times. This chain's CDR3 is CASSQDLVAFRNGYTF. CDR3 bases: TGCGCCAGCAGCCAAGATCTGGTAGCGTTCAGAAATGGCTACACCTTC. V and J are TRBV4-1 and TRBJ1-2; no firm D call. The V end lost 0 bases, the J end lost 6 bases, and 17 bases lay between the germline ends. Germline CDR1 reads MGHRA; CDR2 reads YSYEKL. The CDR3 is 16 residues long.

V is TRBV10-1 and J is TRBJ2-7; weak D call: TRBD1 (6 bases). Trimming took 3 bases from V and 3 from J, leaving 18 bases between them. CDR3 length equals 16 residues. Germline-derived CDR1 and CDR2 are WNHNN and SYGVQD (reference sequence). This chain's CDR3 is CASSDLDRLQNYEQYF. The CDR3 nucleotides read TGCGCCAGCAGTGACCTCGACAGGCTCCAAAACTACGAGCAGTACTTC.

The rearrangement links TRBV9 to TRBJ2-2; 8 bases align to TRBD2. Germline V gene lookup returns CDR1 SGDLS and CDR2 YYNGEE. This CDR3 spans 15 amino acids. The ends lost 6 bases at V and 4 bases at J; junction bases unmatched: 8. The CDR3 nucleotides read TGTGCCAGCAACCCAGCGGGAGAGGTCACCGGGGAGCTGTTTTTT. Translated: CASNPAGEVTGELFF.

The CDR3 sequence: CASSLKRDNSPLHF. CDR3 nucleotide sequence: TGTGCCAGCAGCTTAAAGCGGGATAATTCACCCCTCCACTTT. The J gene is TRBJ1-6, the V gene TRBV7-2; no reliable D call. The CDR3 is made up of 14 amino acids. The ends were cut back, 2 bases at V and 5 bases at J, with 7 bases in the middle. Germline V gives CDR1 SGHTA, CDR2 FQGNSA.

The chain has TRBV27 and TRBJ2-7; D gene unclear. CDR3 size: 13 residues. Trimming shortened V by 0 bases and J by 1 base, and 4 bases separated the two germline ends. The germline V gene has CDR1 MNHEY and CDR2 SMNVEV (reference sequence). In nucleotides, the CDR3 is TGTGCCAGCAGTTTATCGCGTTCCTACGAGCAGTACTTC. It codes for CASSLSRSYEQYF.

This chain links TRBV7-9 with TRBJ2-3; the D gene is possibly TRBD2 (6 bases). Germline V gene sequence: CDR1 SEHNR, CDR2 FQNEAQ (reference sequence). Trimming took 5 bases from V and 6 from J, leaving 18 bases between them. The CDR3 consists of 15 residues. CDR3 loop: CASSPGLSIMDTQYF. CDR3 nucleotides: TGTGCCAGCAGCCCGGGACTGAGTATCATGGATACGCAGTATTTT.

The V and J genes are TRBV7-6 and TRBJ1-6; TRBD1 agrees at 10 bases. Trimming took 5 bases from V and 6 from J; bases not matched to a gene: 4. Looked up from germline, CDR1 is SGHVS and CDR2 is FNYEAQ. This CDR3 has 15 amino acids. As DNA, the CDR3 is TGTGCCAGCAGCCTTGGACAGGGGGTTAATTCACCCCTCCACTTT. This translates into CASSLGQGVNSPLHF. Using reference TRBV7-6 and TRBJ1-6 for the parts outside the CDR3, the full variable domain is GAGVSQSPRYKVTKRGQDVALRCDPISGHVSLYWYRQALGQGPEFLTYFNYEAQQDKSGLPNDRFSAERPEGSISTLTIQRTEQRDSAMYRCASSLGQGVNSPLHFGNGTRLTVT.

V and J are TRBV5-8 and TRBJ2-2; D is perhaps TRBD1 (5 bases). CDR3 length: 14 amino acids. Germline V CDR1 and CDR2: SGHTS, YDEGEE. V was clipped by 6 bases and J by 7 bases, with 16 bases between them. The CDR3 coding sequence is TGTGCCAGCAACCTCCTTGGAAGGGGCGGGGAGCTGTTTTTT. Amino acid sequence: CASNLLGRGGELFF.

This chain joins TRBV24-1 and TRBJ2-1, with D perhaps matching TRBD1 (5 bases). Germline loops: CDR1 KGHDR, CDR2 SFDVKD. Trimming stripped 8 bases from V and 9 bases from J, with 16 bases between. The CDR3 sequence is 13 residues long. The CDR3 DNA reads TGTGCCACCACTCAAGATCCAGGGCTTGAGCAGTTCTTC. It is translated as CATTQDPGLEQFF.

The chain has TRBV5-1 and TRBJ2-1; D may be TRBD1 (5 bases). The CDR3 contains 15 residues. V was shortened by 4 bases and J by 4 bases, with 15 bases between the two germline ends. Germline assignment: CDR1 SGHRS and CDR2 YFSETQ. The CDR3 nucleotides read TGCGCCAGCAGCCTTGATTTAGGGGTTTACAATGAGCAGTTCTTC. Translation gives CASSLDLGVYNEQFF.

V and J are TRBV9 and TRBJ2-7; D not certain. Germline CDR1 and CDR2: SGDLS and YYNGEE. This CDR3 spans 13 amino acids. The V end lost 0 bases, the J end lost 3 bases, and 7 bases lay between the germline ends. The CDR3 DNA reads TGTGCCAGCAGCGTAGATCACGGCTACGAGCAGTACTTC. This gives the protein CASSVDHGYEQYF.

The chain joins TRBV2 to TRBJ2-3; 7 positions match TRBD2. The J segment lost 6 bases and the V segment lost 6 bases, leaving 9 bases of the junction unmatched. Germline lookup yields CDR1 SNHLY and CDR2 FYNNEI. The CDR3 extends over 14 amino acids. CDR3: CASRGGRGPDTQYF. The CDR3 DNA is TGTGCCAGCAGGGGTGGGAGGGGTCCGGATACGCAGTATTTT.

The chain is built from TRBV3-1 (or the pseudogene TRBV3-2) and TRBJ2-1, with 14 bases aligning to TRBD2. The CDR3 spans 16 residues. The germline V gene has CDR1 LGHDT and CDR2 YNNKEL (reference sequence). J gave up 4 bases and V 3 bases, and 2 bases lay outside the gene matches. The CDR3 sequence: CASSQRTSGRYNEQFF. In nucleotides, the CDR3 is TGTGCCAGCAGCCAGAGGACTAGCGGGAGGTACAATGAGCAGTTCTTC.

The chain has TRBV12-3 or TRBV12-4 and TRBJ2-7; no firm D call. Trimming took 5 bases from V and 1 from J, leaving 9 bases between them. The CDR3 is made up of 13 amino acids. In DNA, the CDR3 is TGTGCCAGCAGTCCCCCCGAGTCCTACGAGCAGTACTTC. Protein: CASSPPESYEQYF.

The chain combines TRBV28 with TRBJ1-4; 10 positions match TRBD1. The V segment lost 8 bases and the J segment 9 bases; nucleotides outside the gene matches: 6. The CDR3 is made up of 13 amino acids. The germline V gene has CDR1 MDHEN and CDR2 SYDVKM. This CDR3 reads CASSGTGVQKLFF. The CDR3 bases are TGTGCCAGCTCGGGGACAGGGGTGCAAAAACTGTTTTTT.

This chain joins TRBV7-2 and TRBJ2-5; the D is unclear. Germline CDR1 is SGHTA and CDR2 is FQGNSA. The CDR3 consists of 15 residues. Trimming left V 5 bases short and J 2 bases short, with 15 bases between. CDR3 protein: CASSLRFPGQETQYF. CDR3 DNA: TGTGCCAGCAGCCTGCGTTTTCCGGGTCAAGAGACCCAGTACTTC.

DNA of the CDR3: TGCGCCAGCAGCTTGGATGGGCGGGGGTCCAAAAACATTCAGTACTTC. Its translation is CASSLDGRGSKNIQYF. This chain links TRBV5-1 with TRBJ2-4; 7 bases line up with TRBD2. The length of the CDR3 is 16 residues. Germline lookup yields CDR1 SGHRS and CDR2 YFSETQ. The ends lost 0 bases at V and 2 bases at J; junction bases unmatched: 5.

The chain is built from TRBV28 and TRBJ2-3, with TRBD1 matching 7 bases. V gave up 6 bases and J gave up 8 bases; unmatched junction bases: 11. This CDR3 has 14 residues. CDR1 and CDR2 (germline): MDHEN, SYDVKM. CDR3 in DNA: TGTGCCAGCAGCCCTTTAATACCAGGGGGTACGCAGTATTTT. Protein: CASSPLIPGGTQYF.

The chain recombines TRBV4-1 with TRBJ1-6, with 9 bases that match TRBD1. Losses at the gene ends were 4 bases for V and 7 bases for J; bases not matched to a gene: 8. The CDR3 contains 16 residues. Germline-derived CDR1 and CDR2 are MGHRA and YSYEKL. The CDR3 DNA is TGCGCCAGCAGCCTACAGGGGGCAGCTGGCAATTCACCCCTCCACTTT. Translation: CASSLQGAAGNSPLHF.

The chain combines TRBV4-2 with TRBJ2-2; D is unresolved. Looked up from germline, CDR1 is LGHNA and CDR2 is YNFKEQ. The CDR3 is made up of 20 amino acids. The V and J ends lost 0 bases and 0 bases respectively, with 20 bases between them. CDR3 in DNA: TGTGCCAGCAGCCAAGATATCCACGGTGGAGAGAACCCGAACACCGGGGAGCTGTTTTTT. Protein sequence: CASSQDIHGGENPNTGELFF.

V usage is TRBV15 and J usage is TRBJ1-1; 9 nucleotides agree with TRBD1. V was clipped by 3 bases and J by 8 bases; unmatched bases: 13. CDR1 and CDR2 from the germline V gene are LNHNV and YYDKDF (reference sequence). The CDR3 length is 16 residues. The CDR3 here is CATSRGGQGMIGEAFF. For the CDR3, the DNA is TGTGCCACCAGCAGGGGTGGACAGGGGATGATAGGGGAAGCTTTCTTT.

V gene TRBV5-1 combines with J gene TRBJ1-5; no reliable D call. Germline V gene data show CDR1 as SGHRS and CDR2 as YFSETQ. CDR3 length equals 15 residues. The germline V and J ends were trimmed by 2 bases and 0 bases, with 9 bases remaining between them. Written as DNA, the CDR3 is TGCGCCAGCAGCTTTGGGCCAGGTAGCAATCAGCCCCAGCATTTT. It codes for CASSFGPGSNQPQHF.

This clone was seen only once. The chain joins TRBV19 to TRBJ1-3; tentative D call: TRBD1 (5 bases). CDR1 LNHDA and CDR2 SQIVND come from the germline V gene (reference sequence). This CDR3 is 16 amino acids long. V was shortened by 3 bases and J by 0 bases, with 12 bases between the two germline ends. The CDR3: CASSIGTGSSGNTIYF. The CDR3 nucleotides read TGTGCCAGTAGTATCGGGACTGGGAGCTCTGGAAACACCATATATTTT.

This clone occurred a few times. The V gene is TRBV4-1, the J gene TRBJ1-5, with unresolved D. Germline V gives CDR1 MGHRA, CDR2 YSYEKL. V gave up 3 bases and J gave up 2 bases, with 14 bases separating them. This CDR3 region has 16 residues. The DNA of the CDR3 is TGCGCCAGCAGCCATCATCCGACAATAGGCAATCAGCCCCAGCATTTT. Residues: CASSHHPTIGNQPQHF.

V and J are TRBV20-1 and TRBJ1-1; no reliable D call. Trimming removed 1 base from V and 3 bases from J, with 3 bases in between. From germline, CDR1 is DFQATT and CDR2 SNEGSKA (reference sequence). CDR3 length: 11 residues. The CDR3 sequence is CSARADTEAFF. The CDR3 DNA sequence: TGCAGTGCTAGAGCGGACACTGAAGCTTTCTTT.

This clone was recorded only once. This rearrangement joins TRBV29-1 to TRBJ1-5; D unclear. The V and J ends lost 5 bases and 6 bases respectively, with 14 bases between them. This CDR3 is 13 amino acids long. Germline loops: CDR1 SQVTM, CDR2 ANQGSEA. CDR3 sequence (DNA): TGCAGCGTTTCTGAAGCCGGGAGTCAGCCCCAGCATTTT. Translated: CSVSEAGSQPQHF.

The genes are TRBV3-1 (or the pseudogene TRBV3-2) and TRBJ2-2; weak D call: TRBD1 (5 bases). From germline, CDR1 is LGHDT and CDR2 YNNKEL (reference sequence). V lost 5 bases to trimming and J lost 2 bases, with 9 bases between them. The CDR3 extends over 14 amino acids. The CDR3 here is CASSSQGNTGELFF. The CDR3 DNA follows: TGTGCCAGCAGCTCCCAGGGAAACACCGGGGAGCTGTTTTTT.

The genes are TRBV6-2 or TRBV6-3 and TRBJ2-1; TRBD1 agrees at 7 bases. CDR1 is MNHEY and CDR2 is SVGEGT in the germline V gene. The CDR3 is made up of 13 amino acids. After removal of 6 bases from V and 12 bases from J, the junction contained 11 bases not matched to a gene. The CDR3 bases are TGTGCCAGCAGCTCCGACAGGGTTTCGGCGCAGTTCTTC. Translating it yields CASSSDRVSAQFF.

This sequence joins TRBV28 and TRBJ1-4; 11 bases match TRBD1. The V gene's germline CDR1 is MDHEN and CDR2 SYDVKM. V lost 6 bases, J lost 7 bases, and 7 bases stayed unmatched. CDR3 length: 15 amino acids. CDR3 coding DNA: TGTGCCAGCAGCCCTCCCGGGACAGGGGGTGAAAAACTGTTTTTT. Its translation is CASSPPGTGGEKLFF.